The 6 T cell receptor beta chains listed next were all sequenced from one sample in a study of blood T cell repertoires in COVID-19. Libraries were prepared by immunoSEQ multiplex PCR; TCRdb keeps only in-frame clonotypes and omits some of them. The sample carries around 160,000 clones, roughly four fifths recorded once. The specimen sequenced was peripheral blood. The source is a woman of 80 years or more with acute or convalescent COVID-19.

This rearrangement joins TRBV3-1 (or the pseudogene TRBV3-2) to TRBJ1-4; D is unresolved. Germline values: CDR1 LGHDT, CDR2 YNNKEL (reference sequence). The CDR3 length is 17 residues. Trimming removed 7 bases from V and 4 bases from J, with 22 bases in between. The CDR3 spells CASTEKLFLENNEKLFF. CDR3 DNA: TGTGCCAGCACAGAGAAACTATTCCTAGAGAATAATGAAAAACTGTTTTTT.

This clone was observed a handful of times. The V and J genes are TRBV18 and TRBJ1-4; possible D gene TRBD1, 6 bases. CDR3 size: 12 residues. The germline CDR1 and CDR2 sequences are KGHSH and LQKENI. V lost 3 bases to trimming and J lost 8 bases, with 7 bases between them. CDR3 sequence reads: CASSPQGEKLFF. The CDR3 DNA reads TGTGCCAGCTCACCCCAGGGGGAAAAACTGTTTTTT.

The chain employs TRBV10-2 and TRBJ2-1; 9 nucleotides agree with TRBD1. The germline CDR1 and CDR2 sequences are WSHSY and SAAADI. V trimming: 3 bases; J trimming: 10 bases; junction bases outside the gene matches: 16. The CDR3 runs to 17 residues. The CDR3 nucleotides read TGCGCCAGCAGTGAAACCCCCTCGCACAGGGGGCTCGGGGAGCAGTTCTTC. Translated, it gives CASSETPSHRGLGEQFF.

This clone was seen a handful of times. The chain couples TRBV28 to TRBJ2-7; 8 bases are a match to TRBD1. V lost 8 bases to trimming and J lost 7 bases; unmatched junction nucleotides: 13. Germline values: CDR1 MDHEN, CDR2 SYDVKM. CDR3 size: 14 residues. The CDR3 sequence: CASGRSTRGQEQYF. The CDR3 region has the DNA TGTGCCAGCGGACGATCTACCAGGGGGCAGGAGCAGTACTTC.

This chain joins TRBV15 and TRBJ2-5; a weak D match, TRBD2 (6 bases). Trimming pared 4 bases from V and 7 bases from J, leaving 10 bases between. The CDR3 loop spans 12 amino acids. The V gene's germline CDR1 is LNHNV and CDR2 YYDKDF (reference sequence). CDR3 DNA sequence: TGTGCCACCAGCACGTACGGGGGGACCCAGTACTTC. This codes for CATSTYGGTQYF.

The chain links TRBV6-6 to TRBJ2-7; D ambiguous. CDR1 and CDR2 (germline): MNHNY, SVGAGI (reference sequence). This CDR3 is 13 amino acids long. V dropped 0 bases and J dropped 9 bases, with 12 bases sitting between them. This CDR3 is CASSYSSIPGQYF. CDR3 bases: TGTGCCAGCAGTTACTCGAGCATACCCGGGCAGTACTTC.